Given below is one TCR beta chain in context. Many counts were recorded for this clonotype. Its cognate antigen has yet to be identified. No clone much larger than this one lies a single base away; base qualities are absent. Library construction relied on 5' RACE. For sequencing, an Illumina HiSeq 2500 was employed. The second PCR ran for roughly 6 to 11 cycles and used a J-beta primer mix along with a sample-barcoded 5' primer. Each TCR beta cDNA molecule received a unique molecular identifier from a template-switch 5' adaptor carrying 12 random nucleotides. Each sample yielded at least 2.5 million CDR3-containing paired-end reads. The Mint cDNA synthesis kit, primed by a TRBC-specific oligonucleotide, was used to synthesize first-strand cDNA from all RNA. Following uracil-DNA glycosylase treatment, a first 18-cycle PCR with universal primers M1SS and BC2_uni_R was performed on all cDNA. As for the authors' bioinformatics: For normalization, 1 million high-quality reads, each with a distinct molecular identifier, were randomly selected from each sample. Reads sharing molecular identifiers were discarded rather than binned into consensus sequences. MiTCR, with a Q25 quality threshold and the strictest error-elimination algorithm, was used for CDR3 identification, clonotype clustering and error correction. A nonparametric unseen species model with Euler transformation was used to estimate lower-bound total TCR beta diversity. The raw public reads went through TCRdb reprocessing: fastp at Q25, MiXCR clone calling, in-frame beta chains kept. Every entry covers one CDR3 protein and lists the most common genes and DNA from its rows. TCRdb, not the original authors, processed these V and J calls. The sample records roughly 650,000 distinct CDR3 sequences, roughly 30% of which are singletons. Together, the top ten hold 15% of the sample.

This sample was included in a study of blood T cells in healthy people across ages (dated by TCRdb to about 2015). In the study overall: Template switching captured roughly one uniquely barcoded TCR beta cDNA molecule per two T cells in model experiments. The study measured age-related changes in TCR beta repertoire diversity using deep sequencing normalized with unique cDNA molecular identifiers. The donors were split into four age groups: young (average around 15 years), middle-aged (roughly 39), aged (about 62) and long-lived (more than 80). To avoid experimental bias, donors of different ages were distributed randomly across sequencing lanes. Using the same blood draw, the study looked at two additional independent replicas of 1 million unique cDNA reads for two donors, one aged 18 to 30 and the other aged 80 or older. Broader findings and caveats from the paper: Observed TCR beta diversity per million T cells fell roughly linearly with age, and a significant reduction was already apparent by age about 38. Total diversity estimates from one million sequenced T cells were considered lower bounds and underestimates. Because donor CMV infection status was unknown, age-related changes in expanded clonotypes were potentially confounded. Conclusive comparison of naive and antigen-experienced compartments was prevented by the profiling of bulk unsorted PBMCs. There was a strong correlation between observed TCR beta diversity and the percentage of naive T cells measured by flow cytometry. Compared with the aged group, the long-lived group had more naive CD4+ T cells, fewer expanded clones and increased TCR diversity, a pattern suggesting age selection.

Donors were about 36 systemically healthy Caucasian individuals from Russia aged roughly 6 to 90 years. Roughly 11 milliliters of peripheral blood were drawn from each donor into EDTA-treated Vacutainer tubes. Ficoll-Paque density-gradient centrifugation was used to isolate PBMCs, with at least 7 million per sample. Total RNA, at least 6 micrograms per sample, was extracted from PBMCs with Trizol reagent. Naive CD45RAhigh/CD27high T cell percentages were measured by flow cytometry on a PBMC aliquot from every donor. CDR3 length: 16 amino acids, cysteine to phenylalanine. Only the CDR3 DNA is retained, 48 bases long and in frame from the first base. V has 5 bases trimmed and J has 3 bases trimmed; junction bases matching no gene number 11. The germline V gene supplies CDR1 SGHAT and CDR2 FQNNGV.

This TCR derives from a woman aged 80 or older in good health. Donor details come from another sample of the same person, matched by shared clones. The chain couples TRBV11-2 to TRBJ1-2; TRBD1 fits 8 bases in the junction. The sequencing sample was made of blood. Read as DNA, the sequence is TGTGCCAGCAGCCTCGGACAGGGCGGTATTGACTATGGCTACACCTTC. Translated, this is CASSLGQGGIDYGYTF.